Here is one T cell receptor (beta chain) with its context. The antigen is not known. These data come from a study of blood T cells in healthy people across ages. CDR1 and CDR2 from the germline V gene are SQVTM and ANQGSEA. The CDR3 sequence is 15 residues long. The use of a sample-barcoded 5' primer and a J-beta primer mix characterized a second PCR of roughly 7 to 12 cycles. Using its own MiXCR run on the 5' RACE reads, TCRdb lists one record per CDR3 protein. The top ten hold 25% to 35% of the sample, which has hundreds of thousands of distinct CDR3 sequences, roughly 50% seen once. Points from the study as a whole: Across samples, TCR beta diversity tracked strongly with naive T cell percentage.

The specimen was blood. The chain joins TRBV29-1 to TRBJ2-1; 7 bases line up with TRBD2. The J call could be wrong; TRBJ2-7 is a better fit for the DNA end. The TCR comes from a woman aged 55-69 years in good health. DNA of the CDR3: TGCAGCGTTGAAGTTGGCGGGAGCTCCTACAATGAGCAGTACTTC. The encoded protein is CSVEVGGSSYNEQYF.